This TCR beta chain originates from a study of shared T cell receptors in the human thymus. Germline V gene data show CDR1 as MNHNY and CDR2 as SVGAGI (reference sequence). This CDR3 spans 16 amino acids. V trimming: 4 bases; J trimming: 0 bases; junction bases outside the gene matches: 8. Repertoires were generated with immunoSEQ multiplex PCR, while TCRdb's copy carries only in-frame clones and drops some. The sample records about 660,000 clones, 80% to 90% being singletons. This sample was shared with a second study, whose subject was human thymus T cells. That paper notes: Corrective cardiac operations yielded the resected thymus tissue. Unrelated people showed highly overlapping thymic repertoires, related research reported.

Source material: thymocytes. V gene TRBV6-6 combines with J gene TRBJ1-1; 7 nucleotides align to TRBD1. This TCR was sampled from a boy under three years old with a congenital heart defect. The CDR3 reads CASSFRQGEMNTEAFF. The CDR3 nucleotides read TGTGCCAGCAGTTTCCGACAGGGAGAGATGAACACTGAAGCTTTCTTT.